The 11 T cell receptor beta chains in this list originate from one sample, sequenced in a study of T cells in Graves' hyperthyroidism and ophthalmopathy (dated by TCRdb to the late 2010s). The library was produced with multiplex PCR. Reads for this sample came from an Illumina HiSeq 2000. The TCR beta CDR3 regions were amplified from the RNA transcripts. A first-round RT-PCR of the TCR CDR3 used the HTBI primer set with the Qiagen OneStep RT-PCR kit. Using fastp at Q25 and MiXCR, TCRdb reprocessed the public reads and kept productive beta chains. All rows with the same CDR3 protein become a single entry with the most common DNA and genes. The sample table shows approximately 640,000 distinct CDR3 sequences, and about 45% are seen once. Together, the top ten hold approximately 7.2% of the sample. Material: peripheral blood or thyroid tissue (not recorded which). The receptors here all came from an adult man with Graves' disease, either hyperthyroidism or ophthalmopathy (not recorded which).

The V call is TRBV7-2, the J call TRBJ2-2; D gene unclear. V gave up 2 bases and J gave up 3 bases, with 4 bases separating them. Germline values: CDR1 SGHTA, CDR2 FQGNSA. CDR3 length equals 13 residues. The CDR3 coding sequence is TGTGCCAGCAGCTTAATCTACACCGGGGAGCTGTTTTTT. This translates into CASSLIYTGELFF.

V usage is TRBV7-2 and J usage is TRBJ1-1; possible D gene TRBD1, 6 bases. The V end was cut by 0 bases, the J end by 11 bases, with 13 bases between. The V gene's germline CDR1 is SGHTA and CDR2 FQGNSA. The CDR3 has 13 residues. The CDR3 DNA sequence: TGTGCCAGCAGCTTAGCACAGGGTGGGTGGGCTTTCTTT. Amino acids: CASSLAQGGWAFF.

The CDR3 loop reads CSVAETGAFF. In DNA form, the CDR3 reads TGCAGCGTTGCCGAGACAGGAGCTTTCTTT. J is TRBJ1-1 and V is TRBV29-1, with D possibly being TRBD1 (6 bases). The germline V and J ends were trimmed by 4 bases and 10 bases, with 10 bases remaining between them. This CDR3 region has 10 residues. Germline assignment: CDR1 SQVTM and CDR2 ANQGSEA.

This clonotype was picked up a small number of times. This chain links TRBV12-3 or TRBV12-4 with TRBJ1-1, with D unclear. This CDR3 region has 15 residues. The germline V and J ends were trimmed by 3 bases and 0 bases, with 11 bases remaining between them. In DNA, the CDR3 is TGTGCCAGCAGTTTTCAAGACCGTATGAACACTGAAGCTTTCTTT. Protein product: CASSFQDRMNTEAFF.

V and J are TRBV7-9 and TRBJ1-1; possible D gene TRBD1, 6 bases. This CDR3 is 20 amino acids long. Germline CDR1 reads SEHNR; CDR2 reads FQNEAQ (reference sequence). Trimming cost V 2 bases and J 0 bases, with 25 bases left between them. The CDR3 nucleotides are TGTGCCAGCAGCTTAATCGCCCTGTTTGGGGGGACATTGATGAACACTGAAGCTTTCTTT. The encoded protein is CASSLIALFGGTLMNTEAFF.

The V gene is TRBV5-8, the J gene TRBJ2-5; D remains unclear. In germline, CDR1 is SGHTS, CDR2 YDEGEE. V lost 1 base to trimming and J lost 5 bases, with 12 bases between them. The CDR3 contains 14 residues. The CDR3 bases are TGTGCCAGCAGCTTGTCCCAAAGGTCGGAGACCCAGTACTTC. Its translation is CASSLSQRSETQYF.

Points on this clonotype: Just one base apart from a much larger clone, this may be a read error. This chain uses TRBV5-6 with TRBJ1-5; tentatively, D is TRBD1 (6 bases). From germline, CDR1 is SGHDT and CDR2 YYEEEE. V lost 2 bases, J lost 0 bases, and 9 bases lay in between. The CDR3 is made up of 15 amino acids. The CDR3 reads CASSFGTSSNQPQHF. In DNA, the CDR3 is TGTGCCAGCAGCTTCGGGACATCTAGCAATCAGCCCCAGCATTTT.

This clonotype appeared many times. The chain links TRBV29-1 to TRBJ1-1; 8 bases match TRBD1. Germline V gene lookup returns CDR1 SQVTM and CDR2 ANQGSEA. Germline trimming cut 7 bases from V and 11 bases from J; bases unmatched to any gene: 9. The CDR3 totals 11 residues. The CDR3 sequence: CSALRTGHAFF. The CDR3 DNA follows: TGCAGCGCACTACGGACAGGGCACGCTTTCTTT.

A word on this clonotype: Because the CDR3 is missing its conserved closing phenylalanine or tryptophan, this is likely a read error. The DNA is omitted, as the CDR3 cannot be located on it reliably, and the CDR3 follows TCRdb's listing. The chain joins TRBV28 to TRBJ2-7; the D call TRBD1 from the table was never checked on the DNA. The V gene's germline CDR1 is MDHEN and CDR2 SYDVKM. The CDR3 totals 12 residues, both ends included. CDR3 sequence reads: CASSPGGSWVYY.

The gene calls are TRBV7-9 and TRBJ1-5; D is possibly TRBD1 (5 bases). This CDR3 comprises 12 residues. The germline V and J ends were trimmed by 4 bases and 9 bases, with 10 bases remaining between them. Germline values: CDR1 SEHNR, CDR2 FQNEAQ (reference sequence). DNA of the CDR3: TGTGCCAGCAGCTCAGAAAGGGGGCCCCAGCATTTT. Its protein is CASSSERGPQHF.

Turning to this clonotype: A read error may explain this, as a much larger clone is one base away. The J gene is TRBJ2-5, the V gene TRBV2; TRBD1 might be the D (5 bases). Germline CDR1 SNHLY, CDR2 FYNNEI. This CDR3 has 14 residues. Trimming removed 10 bases at V and 5 bases at J, with 20 bases between. The CDR3 nucleotides are TGTGCCACCAGAGAGACACAGGTGGGGGAGACCCAGTACTTC. Its translation is CATRETQVGETQYF.